The text below deals with one T cell receptor (beta chain). Germline V gene data show CDR1 as MNHEY and CDR2 as SVGAGI. The CDR3 runs to 15 residues. Losses at the gene ends were 6 bases for V and 4 bases for J; bases not matched to a gene: 6. Under the authors' procedure: Reference gene primer amplification yielded estimated nucleated cell counts. Using immunoSEQ multiplex PCR, the repertoire was profiled, and TCRdb retains in-frame clones only, with some absent. V and J calls and clone size follow that table, whereas D and trimming were derived from the DNA. The profile covers 30,000 to 35,000 clones, with approximately 77% appearing a single time and around 15% taken by the ten largest. The sample belongs to a study of blood T cell repertoires in COVID-19. Study summary: Acute-phase and convalescent COVID-19 samples originated in the United States, Italy and Spain. PBMCs, B-cell-depleted T cells, or T cells provided the cDNA or gDNA that made up the material.

The sequencing sample was made of peripheral blood. This clonotype was sampled from a human donor in a cohort sampled during active COVID-19. The V and J genes are TRBV6-5 and TRBJ1-2, with 12 bases identical to TRBD1. CDR3 coding DNA: TGTGCCAGCAGGGGACAGGGGGCGCGAGGCTATGGCTACACCTTC. As protein: CASRGQGARGYGYTF.